Reported below is one T cell receptor (beta chain). The antigen is not known. This record belongs to a study of Ad26.COV2.S vaccination and SARS-CoV-2 variants. Clones were sequenced by immunoSEQ multiplex PCR, and TCRdb holds only the in-frame ones, with some missing. The table has about 430,000 clones, over 75% seen once. Treatment in this sample: 15 to 20 received Ad26.COV2.S at low or high dose, single or two shots; five or six received placebo; per-sample allocation not given. Collection of samples fell on day 63 after the first vaccine or placebo injection. Study-level findings and limits: Total T cell responses may have been underestimated by the TCR breadth and depth analyses.

This sample comprised peripheral blood, obtained in a trial of Ad26.COV2.S vaccine versus placebo. The sequence came from a person between 18 and 65 years old who received the Ad26.COV2.S COVID-19 vaccine or a placebo.

CDR3 bases: TGTGCCAGCAGCTTATTCAGGGGTGTCCGCACCGGGGAGCTGTTTTTT. Translated, it gives CASSLFRGVRTGELFF. This chain joins TRBV5-6 and TRBJ2-2; TRBD1 is a possible D gene (6 bases). Per the germline V gene, CDR1 is SGHDT and CDR2 is YYEEEE. Trimming took off 2 bases at V and 4 bases at J, with 15 bases between the two ends. The CDR3 consists of 16 residues.